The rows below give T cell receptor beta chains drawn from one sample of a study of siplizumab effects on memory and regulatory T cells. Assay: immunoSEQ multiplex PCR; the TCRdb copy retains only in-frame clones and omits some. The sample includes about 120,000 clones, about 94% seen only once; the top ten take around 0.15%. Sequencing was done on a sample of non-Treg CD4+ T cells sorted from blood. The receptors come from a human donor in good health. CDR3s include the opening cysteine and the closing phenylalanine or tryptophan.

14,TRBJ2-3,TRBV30,CAWGLAGGGDTQYF
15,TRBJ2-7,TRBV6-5,CASSYRDRRPYEQYF
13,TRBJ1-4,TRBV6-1,CASSGTGPGKLFF
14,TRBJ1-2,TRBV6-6,CASRGQGAPQGYTF
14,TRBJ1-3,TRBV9,CASSVRDSGNTIYF
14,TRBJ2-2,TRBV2,CASSRDRNTGELFF
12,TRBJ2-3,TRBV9,CASRGTGDTQYF
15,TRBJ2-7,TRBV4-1,CASSQPTSGGIEQYF
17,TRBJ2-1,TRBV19,CASSPLPGQTVHNEQFF
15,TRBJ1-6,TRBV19,CASSIGADRRPPLHF
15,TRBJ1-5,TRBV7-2,CASSLDPQGNQPQHF
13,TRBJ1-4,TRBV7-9,CASRKGFNEKLFF
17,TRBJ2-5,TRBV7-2,CASSLGLRLAGKETQYF
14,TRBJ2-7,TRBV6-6,CASRAGTGGYEQYF
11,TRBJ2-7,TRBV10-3,CAISGGVEQYF
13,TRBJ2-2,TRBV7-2,CASSSSNTGELFF
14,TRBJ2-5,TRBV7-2,CASSSAGVQETQYF